A single sample gave rise to the 25 T cell receptor beta chains below, sequenced in a study of cytomegalovirus exposure and HLA in healthy donors. Primers for the PCR totalled 60 Vbeta and 13 Jbeta. Measured with immunoSEQ multiplex PCR; TCRdb has only the in-frame clones, and not every one. Of approximately 290,000 clones in the sample, about 80% are singletons; the top ten hold about 0.3%. The source material was PBMCs. The receptors shown here come from a girl aged 2 to 9 in good health and CMV-seronegative.

The V and J genes are TRBV11-1 and TRBJ2-7; 8 positions agree with TRBD1. With V trimmed by 7 bases and J by 2 bases, 7 bases remained unmatched. Germline CDR1 is SGHAT and CDR2 is FQDESV (reference sequence). The CDR3 covers 14 residues. The CDR3 protein is CASTPGQATYEQYF. The CDR3 DNA reads TGTGCCAGCACTCCGGGACAGGCGACCTACGAGCAGTACTTC.

This chain links TRBV7-3 with TRBJ2-2; 11 positions agree with TRBD1. The CDR3 totals 16 residues. CDR1 and CDR2 from the germline V gene are SGHTA and FQGTGA. Losses at the gene ends were 5 bases for V and 6 bases for J; bases not matched to a gene: 8. In DNA, the CDR3 is TGTGCCAGCAGCCCCACCCCGGGACAGGGGGCCGGGGAGCTGTTTTTT. Residues: CASSPTPGQGAGELFF.

The chain couples TRBV18 to TRBJ1-1, with no clear D. The CDR3 has 14 residues. V lost 6 bases to trimming and J lost 8 bases, with 19 bases between them. Per the germline V gene, CDR1 is KGHSH and CDR2 is LQKENI. For the CDR3, the DNA is TGTGCCAGCTCGCCGACCAGCGGTTCAAACGAAGCTTTCTTT. Its protein is CASSPTSGSNEAFF.

The chain joins TRBV6-1 to TRBJ2-7; D might be TRBD2 (5 bases). Trimming removed 4 bases from V and 0 bases from J, with 13 bases in between. The CDR3 loop spans 15 amino acids. Germline V gene data show CDR1 as MNHNS and CDR2 as SASEGT. The CDR3 sequence is CASSVKPGSSYEQYF. Here the CDR3 DNA reads TGTGCCAGCAGTGTAAAACCGGGGAGCTCCTACGAGCAGTACTTC.

This CDR3 reads CASSLGVAGRDTQYF. In DNA form, the CDR3 reads TGTGCCAGCAGTTTAGGGGTAGCGGGAAGGGATACGCAGTATTTT. This sequence joins TRBV28 and TRBJ2-3; TRBD2 aligns across 8 bases. The CDR3 length is 15 residues. With 2 bases clipped from V and 6 bases from J, the junction kept 7 bases outside the gene matches. Per the germline V gene, CDR1 is MDHEN and CDR2 is SYDVKM.

J is TRBJ1-4 and V is TRBV19, with 7 bases matching TRBD1. Trimming took 8 bases from V and 6 from J; bases not matched to a gene: 6. The CDR3 is 13 residues long. The germline V gene encodes CDR1 LNHDA and CDR2 SQIVND (reference sequence). The DNA for the CDR3 is TGTGCCAGTTGCCCAGGGGGATATGAAAAACTGTTTTTT. Encoded protein: CASCPGGYEKLFF.

The rearrangement links TRBV5-4 to TRBJ1-6, with a weak D call TRBD1 (5 bases). V was cut by 0 bases and J by 0 bases, with 13 bases left in between. The germline V gene has CDR1 SGHNT and CDR2 YYREEE (reference sequence). The CDR3 totals 18 residues. The CDR3 is CASSLETGEFSYNSPLHF. The CDR3 DNA is TGTGCCAGCAGCTTGGAAACGGGGGAGTTCTCCTATAATTCACCCCTCCACTTT.

The J gene is TRBJ1-5, the V gene TRBV6-5, with 10 positions matching TRBD1. J gave up 6 bases and V 5 bases, and 7 bases lay outside the gene matches. CDR1 MNHEY and CDR2 SVGAGI come from the germline V gene. The CDR3 runs 15 residues. CDR3 sequence (DNA): TGTGCCAGCAGTGCCGGGACAGGGGCTTTTCAGCCCCAGCATTTT. Its translation: CASSAGTGAFQPQHF.

This sequence joins TRBV7-9 and TRBJ1-2, with 9 bases aligning to TRBD1. The CDR3 has 16 amino acids. Germline values: CDR1 SEHNR, CDR2 FQNEAQ (reference sequence). Losses at the gene ends were 3 bases for V and 4 bases for J; bases not matched to a gene: 9. CDR3 sequence: CASSFKQGARRYGYTF. In nucleotides, the CDR3 is TGTGCCAGCAGCTTCAAACAGGGGGCGCGGCGCTATGGCTACACCTTC.

A word on this clone: One end of the junction is discordant with germline, which a read error may explain. The chain couples TRBV18 to TRBJ2-7; 8 nucleotides align to TRBD2. In germline, CDR1 is KGHSH, CDR2 LQKENI. This CDR3 has 15 residues. CDR3 loop: CASSPQREGTYGQYF. In DNA form, the CDR3 reads TGTGCCAGCTCACCACAACGGGAGGGAACCTACGGGCAGTACTTC.

The chain couples TRBV12-5 to TRBJ2-7; TRBD1 agrees at 8 bases. The CDR3 spans 15 residues. Trimming took 4 bases from V and 2 from J; bases not matched to a gene: 7. Germline assignment: CDR1 LGHNT and CDR2 FRNRAP. In DNA, the CDR3 is TGTGCTAGTGGTTCCCGGACAGGGAGGACCTACGAGCAGTACTTC. Protein sequence: CASGSRTGRTYEQYF.

The chain carries TRBV11-2 and TRBJ2-5, with 15 bases matching TRBD2. V lost 5 bases, J lost 4 bases, and 14 bases stayed unmatched. The CDR3 sequence is 19 residues long. Germline V gene sequence: CDR1 SGHAT, CDR2 FQNNGV. The CDR3 region has the DNA TGTGCCAGCAGCCAATTCATACTCCGGACTAGCGGGAGGGGAGAGACCCAGTACTTC. It encodes CASSQFILRTSGRGETQYF.

The chain recombines TRBV5-8 with TRBJ2-1, with TRBD1 matching over 9 bases. CDR1 is SGHTS and CDR2 is YDEGEE in the germline V gene. CDR3 size: 15 residues. V was pared by 4 bases and J by 8 bases, with 10 bases of the junction left unmatched. The DNA for the CDR3 is TGTGCCAGCAGCCTCCCGGGACAGGGTTTGTATGAGCAGTTCTTC. Translation: CASSLPGQGLYEQFF.

This clone appeared once. This chain joins TRBV6-1 and TRBJ1-2; 7 positions agree with TRBD1. Per the germline V gene, CDR1 is MNHNS and CDR2 is SASEGT. J lost 2 bases, V lost 1 base, and 4 bases had no gene match. This CDR3 is 15 amino acids long. CDR3 sequence: CASSEGQGQNYGYTF. As DNA, the CDR3 is TGTGCCAGCAGTGAAGGGCAGGGACAGAACTATGGCTACACCTTC.

The gene calls are TRBV5-1 and TRBJ2-2, with TRBD1 identical over 10 bases. The germline CDR1 and CDR2 sequences are SGHRS and YFSETQ. The CDR3 is 15 residues long. V shed 5 bases, J shed 6 bases, and the junction held 7 bases outside the gene matches. The CDR3 reads CASRGGTGEAGELFF. CDR3 coding DNA: TGCGCCAGCAGAGGTGGGACAGGGGAGGCCGGGGAGCTGTTTTTT.

As concerns this clone: Germline and junction disagree at one end, which may indicate a read error. V gene TRBV6-6 combines with J gene TRBJ2-1; unclear D gene. CDR3 length: 14 amino acids. The germline gives CDR1 MNHNY, CDR2 SVGAGI (reference sequence). This chain's CDR3 is CASTEALSYNGQFF. The CDR3 DNA reads as TGTGCCAGCACTGAGGCTCTCTCCTACAATGGGCAGTTCTTC.

J is TRBJ2-3 and V is TRBV29-1; 7 nucleotides align to TRBD2. The CDR3 covers 18 residues. CDR1 is SQVTM and CDR2 is ANQGSEA in the germline V gene. The junction had 16 bases not matched to a gene; V was cut back by 0 bases and J by 4 bases. The CDR3 coding sequence is TGCAGCGTTGAAGATCTGTGGGAGGGCCGTTTGACGGCAGATACGCAGTATTTT. Protein sequence: CSVEDLWEGRLTADTQYF.

The chain combines TRBV28 with TRBJ1-4; D is uncertain. The CDR3 consists of 17 residues. The germline V and J ends were trimmed by 6 bases and 8 bases, with 25 bases remaining between them. Looked up from germline, CDR1 is MDHEN and CDR2 is SYDVKM. The CDR3 bases are TGTGCCAGCAGCTCCCCCCGAGAGAGGGCGCAGTCGGAAAAACTGTTTTTT. This encodes CASSSPRERAQSEKLFF. The full variable domain, in which reference TRBV28 and TRBJ1-4 provide the parts outside the CDR3, is DVKVTQSSRYLVKRTGEKVFLECVQDMDHENMFWYRQDPGLGLRLIYFSYDVKMKEKGDIPEGYSVSREKKERFSLILESASTNQTSMYLCASSSPRERAQSEKLFFGSGTQLSVL.

This chain uses TRBV18 with TRBJ1-5, with 11 bases that match TRBD1. Germline values: CDR1 KGHSH, CDR2 LQKENI. Losses at the gene ends were 6 bases for V and 4 bases for J; bases not matched to a gene: 5. The CDR3 runs 15 residues. The CDR3 region has the DNA TGTGCCAGCTCCCCTGGGACAGGGGGAAATCAGCCCCAGCATTTT. It encodes CASSPGTGGNQPQHF.

A note on this clone: The same CDR3 is also encoded by other DNA sequences in this sample. The chain carries TRBV2 and TRBJ2-7; the match to TRBD1 covers 7 bases. The CDR3 runs 14 residues. Germline V gene sequence: CDR1 SNHLY, CDR2 FYNNEI. J was trimmed by 0 bases and V by 6 bases; bases with no gene match: 5. The CDR3 is CASRGQLSSYEQYF. Here the CDR3 DNA reads TGTGCCAGCAGGGGACAGTTGAGCTCCTACGAGCAGTACTTC.

The CDR3 reads CASSPLGLTYGYTF. CDR3 in DNA: TGTGCCAGCAGTCCCTTGGGGCTAACCTATGGCTACACCTTC. This rearrangement joins TRBV27 to TRBJ1-2; D may be TRBD1 (5 bases). Deletions cut 5 bases from V and 4 bases from J, with 14 bases between. Germline lookup yields CDR1 MNHEY and CDR2 SMNVEV (reference sequence). CDR3 length equals 14 residues.

The V and J genes are TRBV30 and TRBJ1-4; 8 nucleotides align to TRBD1. Germline assignment: CDR1 GTSNPN and CDR2 SVGIG (reference sequence). The CDR3 covers 17 residues. V shed 3 bases, J shed 4 bases, and the junction held 13 bases outside the gene matches. The CDR3 DNA follows: TGTGCCTGGAGGGAGACAGGGGCTGCGATGGGTAATGAAAAACTGTTTTTT. It yields the protein CAWRETGAAMGNEKLFF. Based on the CDR3 plus reference TRBV30 and TRBJ1-4, the full variable domain is SQTIHQWPATLVQPVGSPLSLECTVEGTSNPNLYWYRQAAGRGLQLLFYSVGIGQISSEVPQNLSASRPQDRQFILSSKKLLLSDSGFYLCAWRETGAAMGNEKLFFGSGTQLSVL.

The chain has TRBV5-8 and TRBJ2-1; D possibly corresponds to TRBD1 (6 bases). Trimming left V 0 bases short and J 4 bases short, with 14 bases between. Germline CDR1 is SGHTS and CDR2 is YDEGEE. The CDR3 runs to 16 residues. CDR3 amino acids: CASSLADRSFYNEQFF. The DNA of the CDR3 is TGTGCCAGCAGCTTGGCGGACAGAAGTTTTTACAATGAGCAGTTCTTC.

CDR3 coding DNA: TGTGCCACCTCCCGGGGGGATTCCTCCTACGAGCAGTACTTC. Translating it yields CATSRGDSSYEQYF. This chain links TRBV15 with TRBJ2-7; 7 bases agree with TRBD2. The CDR3 has 14 residues. Looked up from germline, CDR1 is LNHNV and CDR2 is YYDKDF (reference sequence). The trim removed 8 bases at V and 0 bases at J, leaving 7 bases unmatched.

V usage is TRBV6-5 and J usage is TRBJ1-6; 10 bases are shared with TRBD1. From germline, CDR1 is MNHEY and CDR2 SVGAGI. The CDR3 spans 13 residues. V lost 6 bases and J lost 7; bases outside the gene matches: 0. CDR3 sequence reads: CASRGQGNSPLHF. The CDR3 DNA follows: TGTGCCAGCAGGGGACAGGGGAATTCACCCCTCCACTTT.